Listed below are T cell receptor beta chains from one sample, sequenced in a study of T cell changes during pregnancy in multiple sclerosis. Profiled with immunoSEQ multiplex PCR; TCRdb holds only in-frame clones, not every one. Here the sample spans fewer than 85,000 clones, approximately 94% being singletons. This material consisted of peripheral blood, taken in the third trimester of pregnancy. The receptors were gathered from a female donor with multiple sclerosis, enrolled in a pregnancy study. Each CDR3 is given with its conserved first and last residue. Fields, in order: D gene, J gene, V gene, clone size, CDR3 DNA, CDR3 protein. D genes are given only for firm matches. A row's size may be missing; if present it is once, few, many or a size class.

>TRBD1|TRBJ1-5|TRBV2|.
TGTGCCAGCAGCCGGGACAGTCTAAGGAATCAGCCCCAGCATTTT
CASSRDSLRNQPQHF
>.|TRBJ1-6|TRBV6-4|few
TGTGCCAGCACTTATTCTCCAGGGAATTCACCCCTCCACTTT
CASTYSPGNSPLHF
>TRBD2|TRBJ2-5|TRBV7-3|.
TGTGCCAGCAGCTTAACCGGGGGGGGTATGGAGACCCAGTACTTC
CASSLTGGGMETQYF
>TRBD2|TRBJ2-3|TRBV5-1|.
TGCGCCAGCAGCTCGGGGGGGGCAGATACGCAGTATTTT
CASSSGGADTQYF
>TRBD1|TRBJ2-2|TRBV6-4|.
TGTGCCAGCAGGGAACCGGGACAGGGGGAGAGAACCGGGGAGCTGTTTTTT
CASREPGQGERTGELFF
>.|TRBJ2-7|TRBV27|once
TGTGCCAGCAGTACCACTTCAGGATCCTACGAGCAGTACTTC
CASSTTSGSYEQYF
>.|TRBJ2-7|TRBV7-9|once
TGTGCCAGCAGCTCAACCGGGACTGCCGGCTCCTACGAGCAGTACTTC
CASSSTGTAGSYEQYF
>TRBD1|TRBJ1-2|TRBV25-1|.
TGTGCCAGCAGTGGCACGGGACAGGGTGACTATGGCTACACCTTC
CASSGTGQGDYGYTF
>.|TRBJ2-5|TRBV4-1|.
TGCGCCAGCAGCCAAGAAGGTTCCGGCGGGGAGACCCAGTACTTC
CASSQEGSGGETQYF
>TRBD2|TRBJ2-1|TRBV9|.
TGTGCCAGCAGCGTTTCCAGCGGGGGGGCGGGCGGTGAGCAGTTCTTC
CASSVSSGGAGGEQFF
>.|TRBJ2-1|TRBV9|.
TGTGCCAGCAGCGCGGGGACAAGGGTATACAATGAGCAGTTCTTC
CASSAGTRVYNEQFF
>.|TRBJ2-7|TRBV10-3|.
TGTGCCAGCGCCCAGAGCGGCCTAAGCTCCTACGAGCAGTACTTC
CASAQSGLSSYEQYF
>TRBD1|TRBJ1-1|TRBV6-5|.
TGTGCCAGCAGTTACTCGGGACAGAGTACCTTTGAAGCTTTCTTT
CASSYSGQSTFEAFF